This T cell receptor beta chain came from a study of Graves' ophthalmopathy and Graves' hyperthyroidism listed by TCRdb under 2018. General notes on the study: Peripheral blood was collected before any treatment was given, at the time of initial diagnosis. TCR beta repertoire signatures were used to distinguish Graves' ophthalmopathy from Graves' hyperthyroidism and to predict progression to ophthalmopathy. In more than 5 hyperthyroidism patients, the T-cell repertoire of thyroid tissue was compared with the T-cell repertoire of blood. A discovery set of 90 to 100 patients (roughly 43 ophthalmopathy, 60 or so stable hyperthyroidism) was enrolled to explore V-J signatures distinguishing ophthalmopathy from hyperthyroidism. An independent validation cohort was composed of some 18 hyperthyroidism patients and around 15 patients who later progressed from hyperthyroidism to ophthalmopathy. In total, some 130 blood samples were TCR-sequenced: around 42 ophthalmopathy, roughly 77 hyperthyroidism and some 17 hyperthyroidism-to-ophthalmopathy patients. After sampling, hyperthyroidism patients received methimazole starting at 30 mg daily, and ophthalmopathy patients received high-dose intravenous methylprednisolone.

Notes on this clonotype: This clone's antigen is unknown. No much larger clone exists at a distance of one base, and base qualities are not known.

Ophthalmopathy patients were characterized by moderately to severely active disease, a Clinical Activity Score of at least 3, a NOSPECS grade of at least 4, and a disease duration under 3 months. Anyone with other autoimmune diseases, uncontrolled infections, pregnancy or lactation was excluded from the study. Clinical symptoms, serum thyroxine, TRAb, thyroid ultrasound and orbital computed tomography were used for diagnosis. Using Ficoll-Paque density gradient centrifugation, PBMCs were isolated from roughly 9.2 ml of fresh peripheral blood. Trizol reagent was used to extract the total RNA, and its quality was then checked on an Agilent 2100 Bioanalyzer. For repertoire sequencing, TCR beta CDR3 regions were amplified from RNA transcripts. The first round was an RT-PCR using HTBI primers with the Qiagen OneStep RT-PCR kit, and this first round was followed by a second-round multiplex PCR, then size selection and purification. Libraries were sequenced on an Illumina HiSeq2000 using paired-end 100 bp reads. As for the original processing: Reads were processed with SOAPnuke, discarding reads with adapters, uncalled bases, mean Phred below 15, or no exact constant-primer or identifier match. High-quality paired reads were merged with COPE v1.2.5. Each unique nucleotide sequence was treated as a clonotype, and MiTCR v1.1 was used to align the clonotypes to the IMGT TRB V, D and J references. The analysis was limited to V-J combinations with a frequency above 0.0001, which together covered just over 98% of the repertoires. For each V-J combination, a TCR clonal expansion and chaos score was defined as the ratio of F50 clonal expansion to chaos observed in the TCRdist matrix. Welch's t-statistics and random forest were used to reduce the features to approximately 13 V-J combinations, which were then used as input to a naive Bayes classifier. Thyroid-blood repertoire similarity was quantified with the Morisita-Horn index. TCRdb itself trimmed the public reads at Q25 with fastp, ran MiXCR and retained productive beta chains. Rows are combined by CDR3 protein, so each entry shows the most common genes and DNA. TCRdb's processing, not the study's, gives the V and J calls here. This sample gives some 750,000 distinct CDR3 sequences in total; roughly 40% of them show up just once. The top ten constitute 44% of the sample.

Study-level results and caveats: Sample size was not statistically predetermined, and group allocation was not concealed from the investigators. Most expanded thyroid clonotypes with a frequency above 0.001 also appeared in blood, which suggests that blood repertoires may reflect the immune response in the thyroid. In validation, the model predicted ophthalmopathy progression with more than 70% sensitivity and approximately 75% specificity; eleven to twelve predicted patients were CT-confirmed with GO in a median of approximately 6.5 months. In cross-validation, the 13-signature model distinguished ophthalmopathy from stable hyperthyroidism with around 86% sensitivity and 81.08% specificity, while in the test set the corresponding values were about 80% and 75%.

The germline V gene provides CDR1 MGHDK and CDR2 SYGVNS. After removal of 5 bases from V and 5 bases from J, the junction retains 10 bases not matched to a gene. Measured from the cysteine to the phenylalanine, the CDR3 is 19 residues long. The entry retains the CDR3 DNA only, 57 bases that are in frame from base 1. The TCR was taken from an adult man with Graves' ophthalmopathy. Sample: peripheral blood. This receptor chain uses TRBV25-1 and TRBJ2-6, and TRBD2 matches 15 of the central bases. Read as DNA, the sequence is TGTGCCAGCAGTTACGGGACTAGCGGGAGGACTACCCGGGCCAACGTCCTGACTTTC. Its translation reads: CASSYGTSGRTTRANVLTF. The entire variable domain, with the stretches around the CDR3 drawn from the reference TRBV25-1 and TRBJ2-6 proteins, is EADIYQTPRYLVIGTGKKITLECSQTMGHDKMYWYQQDPGMELHLIHYSYGVNSTEKGDLSSESTVSRIRTEHFPLTLESARPSHTSQYLCASSYGTSGRTTRANVLTFGAGSRLTVL.